This T cell receptor beta chain was captured by sequencing in a study of blood T cell repertoires in COVID-19 (dated by TCRdb to 2018 to 2021). For the study in its entirety: The collaborator samples originated in the United States, Italy and Spain and spanned the acute and convalescent phases of COVID-19. The sample metadata nearly always contained a de-identified subject ID, COVID-19 status, age in years and sex. The repertoires were released in a freely available public database intended as a resource for research on the immune response to SARS-CoV-2. Where available, HLA class I and class II types were taken from metadata supplied by the sample provider and were not determined by assay-based typing. The prospective study material was composed of cDNA or gDNA derived from T cells, B-cell-depleted T cells, or PBMCs. The samples were drawn from two sources: the first 160 participants of the ongoing ImmuneRACE study, and 1,200 or so subjects contributed by 6 global collaborators. Subjects who had been exposed to COVID-19, were actively infected with it, or had recovered from it provided the deeply sampled blood TCRbeta repertoires that made up the dataset. What the authors observed across the whole study: The quantity of clinical and demographic metadata differed by source and by participant and was supplied without curation.

Whole blood was collected in K2EDTA tubes by collaborating institutions according to the institutions' own protocols. For TCRbeta analysis, collaborator samples were shipped as frozen whole blood, as isolated PBMCs, or as DNA extracted from either sample type. TCRbeta CDR3 regions were amplified from genomic DNA using the immunoSEQ Assay, a bias-controlled multiplex PCR. Processing in the source paper ran as follows. The number of nucleated cells in each sample was estimated from the amplification of reference gene primers within the assay. Sequence reads were collapsed and filtered to measure the absolute abundance of every unique TCRbeta CDR3 rearrangement. For each sample, productive Simpson clonality was calculated as the square root of Simpson's diversity index across productive rearrangements. In TCRdb, the immuneACCESS table is reduced to in-frame sequences with V and J assigned. These tables do not hold every clone; where another copy was compared, an unresolved V gene accounts for under half, and the others remain unexplained. The V and J calls and clone size are taken from that table; D and trimming were inferred from the DNA. Present in this sample are 200,000 or so clones, about 80% of which were seen just once. The top ten clonotypes cover over 13% of the sample.

CDR1 and CDR2, looked up from the germline V gene, are SGHDT and YYEEEE. Ends trimmed: V by 4 bases, J by 0 bases; bases unmatched to a gene: 8. Inclusive of the bounding cysteine and phenylalanine, the CDR3 is 18 residues long. The read is trimmed to its CDR3 DNA, 54 bases read in frame from base 1. With respect to this clone: What this receptor recognizes is not known. Nothing much larger sits one base from this clone, and base qualities are not available.

Input material: peripheral blood. The chain links TRBV5-6 with TRBJ2-3; the central 13 bases match TRBD2. This clonotype was obtained from a man aged 30 to 45 with active or convalescent COVID-19. The CDR3 protein is CASSGPGLAGRSTDTQYF. The DNA sequence follows: TGTGCCAGCAGCGGCCCGGGACTAGCGGGAAGGAGCACAGATACGCAGTATTTT.